This TCR beta chain was recovered during a study of early T cells in non-severe SARS-CoV-2 infection. The length of the CDR3 is 15 residues. Germline CDR1 and CDR2: MNHEY and SVGAGI. Trimming cost V 6 bases and J 7 bases; bases outside gene matches: 11. TCRdb re-called the 5' RACE reads with MiXCR, one entry per CDR3 protein. This sample yields roughly 80,000 distinct CDR3 sequences, of which roughly an eighth are seen a single time; 3% belongs to the top ten. This clonotype appeared many times. The receptor was derived from an adult who was a healthcare worker with PCR-confirmed SARS-CoV-2 infection or an uninfected control (not recorded which). The sample taken for sequencing was whole blood. The chain carries TRBV6-5 and TRBJ2-5; 10 bases fit TRBD2. As DNA, the CDR3 is TGTGCCAGCAGCCCTACCGGCCTAGCGGGGGTGACCCAGTACTTC. The encoded protein is CASSPTGLAGVTQYF.